This TCR beta chain stems from a study of cytomegalovirus exposure and HLA in healthy donors. Turning to this clone: Antigen specificity is unknown.

The germline V gene has CDR1 SGHDN and CDR2 FVKESK. This CDR3 contains 17 residues. The junction had 13 bases not matched to a gene; V was cut back by 0 bases and J by 8 bases. Researchers ran the PCR with 60 Vbeta and 13 Jbeta primers. Some clones are missing from TCRdb's copy, which holds only in-frame ones; the method was immunoSEQ multiplex PCR. Of about 96,000 clones listed, under 85% are singletons. Regarding the study as a whole: As a later analysis showed, a missense DCLRE1C variant was linked to trimming of TCR beta V- and J-genes.

This TCR came from a female donor in good health and CMV-seropositive. Material for sequencing was PBMCs. The chain is built from TRBV14 and TRBJ2-7; 10 bases match TRBD2. The CDR3 DNA reads TGTGCCAGCAGCCAAGATAGGTGGGGGACTAGCGATAGTCAGCAGTACTTC. Amino acids: CASSQDRWGTSDSQQYF.